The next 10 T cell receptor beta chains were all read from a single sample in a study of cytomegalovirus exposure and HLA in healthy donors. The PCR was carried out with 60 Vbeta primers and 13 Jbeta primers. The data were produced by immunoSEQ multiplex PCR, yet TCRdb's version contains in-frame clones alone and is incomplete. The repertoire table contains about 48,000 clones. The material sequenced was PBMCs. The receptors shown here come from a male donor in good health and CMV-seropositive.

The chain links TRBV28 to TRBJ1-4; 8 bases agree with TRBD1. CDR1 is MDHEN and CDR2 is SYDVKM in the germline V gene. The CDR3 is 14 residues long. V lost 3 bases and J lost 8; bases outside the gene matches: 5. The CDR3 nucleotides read TGTGCCAGCAGTTTTCACAGGGGGACCGAAAAACTGTTTTTT. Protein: CASSFHRGTEKLFF.

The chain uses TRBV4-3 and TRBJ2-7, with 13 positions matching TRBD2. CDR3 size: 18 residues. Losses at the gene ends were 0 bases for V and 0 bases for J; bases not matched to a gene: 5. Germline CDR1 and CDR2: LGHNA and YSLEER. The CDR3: CASSQEGGLAGVSYEQYF. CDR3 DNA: TGCGCCAGCAGCCAAGAGGGAGGACTAGCGGGAGTCTCCTACGAGCAGTACTTC.

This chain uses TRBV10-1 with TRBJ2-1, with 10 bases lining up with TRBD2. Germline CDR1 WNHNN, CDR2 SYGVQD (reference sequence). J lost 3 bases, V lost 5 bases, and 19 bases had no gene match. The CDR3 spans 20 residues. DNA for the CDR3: TGCGCCAGCAGTAGCCCCGGGCCCCTGGACCCTAGCGGGGGCTACAATGAGCAGTTCTTC. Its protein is CASSSPGPLDPSGGYNEQFF.

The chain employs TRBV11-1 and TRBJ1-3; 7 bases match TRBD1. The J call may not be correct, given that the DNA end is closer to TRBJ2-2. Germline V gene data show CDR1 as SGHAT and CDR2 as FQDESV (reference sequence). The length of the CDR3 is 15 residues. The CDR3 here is CASSLRGLVTGELFF. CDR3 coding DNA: TGTGCCAGCAGCCTTAGGGGGCTGGTCACCGGGGAGCTGTTTTTT.

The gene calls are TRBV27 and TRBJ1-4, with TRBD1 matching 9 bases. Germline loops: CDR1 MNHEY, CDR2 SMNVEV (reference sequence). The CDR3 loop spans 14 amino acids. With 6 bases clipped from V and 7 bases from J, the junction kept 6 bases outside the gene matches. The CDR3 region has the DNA TGTGCCAGCAGCCCGACAGGGGGGGGTGAAAAACTGTTTTTT. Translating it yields CASSPTGGGEKLFF.

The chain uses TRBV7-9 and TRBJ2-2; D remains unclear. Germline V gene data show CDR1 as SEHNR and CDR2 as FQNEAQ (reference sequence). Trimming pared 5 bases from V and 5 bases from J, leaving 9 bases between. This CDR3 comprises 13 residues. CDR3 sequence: CASSGSPTGELFF. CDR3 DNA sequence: TGTGCCAGCAGCGGTAGCCCTACCGGGGAGCTGTTTTTT.

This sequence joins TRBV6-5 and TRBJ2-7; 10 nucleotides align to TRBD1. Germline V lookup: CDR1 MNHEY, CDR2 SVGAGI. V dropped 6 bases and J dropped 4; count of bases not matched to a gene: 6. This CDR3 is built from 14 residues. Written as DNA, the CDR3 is TGTGCCAGCAGCCCAAGGGACAGGGGATACGAGCAGTACTTC. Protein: CASSPRDRGYEQYF.

CDR3 sequence reads: CASSPLDSSPYEQYF. The CDR3 DNA reads TGTGCCAGCAGCCCCCTGGACAGTTCTCCCTACGAGCAGTACTTC. The chain has TRBV4-2 and TRBJ2-7; possible D gene TRBD1, 6 bases. Germline lookup yields CDR1 LGHNA and CDR2 YNFKEQ. The CDR3 length is 15 residues. V was clipped by 4 bases and J by 2 bases, with 15 bases between them.

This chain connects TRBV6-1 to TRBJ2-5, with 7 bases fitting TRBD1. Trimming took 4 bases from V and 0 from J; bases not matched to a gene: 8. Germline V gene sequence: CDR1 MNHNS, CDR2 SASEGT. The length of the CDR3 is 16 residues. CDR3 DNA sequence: TGTGCCAGCAGTGCTGAAACCGGGACAGACCAAGAGACCCAGTACTTC. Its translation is CASSAETGTDQETQYF.

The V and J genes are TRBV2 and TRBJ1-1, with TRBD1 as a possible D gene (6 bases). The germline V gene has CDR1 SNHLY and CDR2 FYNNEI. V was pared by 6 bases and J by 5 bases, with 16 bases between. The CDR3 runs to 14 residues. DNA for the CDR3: TGTGCCAGCAGCCTCACACAGGGTGGGACTGAAGCTTTCTTT. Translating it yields CASSLTQGGTEAFF.